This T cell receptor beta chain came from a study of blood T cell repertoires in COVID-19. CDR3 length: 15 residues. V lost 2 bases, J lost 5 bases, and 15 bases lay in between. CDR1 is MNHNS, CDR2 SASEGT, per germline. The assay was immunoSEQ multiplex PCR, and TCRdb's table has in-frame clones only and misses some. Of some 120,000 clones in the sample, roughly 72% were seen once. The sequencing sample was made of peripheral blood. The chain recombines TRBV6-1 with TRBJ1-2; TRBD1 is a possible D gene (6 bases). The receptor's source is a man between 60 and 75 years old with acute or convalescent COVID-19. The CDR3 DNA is TGTGCCAGCAGTGAATCCCGGCAGGGGCAATATGGCTACACCTTC. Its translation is CASSESRQGQYGYTF.